This T cell receptor (beta chain) was sequenced during a study of shared clonotypes between healthy human individuals. Study context: Researchers drew samples from two women and a few men aged 18 to 49.

With respect to this clone: Its specificity is unknown.

This CDR3 is 15 amino acids long. Trimming pared 1 base from V and 2 bases from J, leaving 9 bases between. The germline gives CDR1 MGHRA, CDR2 YSYEKL. Sequencing used immunoSEQ multiplex PCR; TCRdb keeps in-frame clones, though not all of them. The sample comprises just over 2,000,000 clones, about 95% of which are singletons, and about 1.1% rests with the top ten. The study, taken as a whole, reports: Apart from blood, nothing was sampled; tissue repertoires likely differ.

CD45RO-negative cells were positively selected for CCR7, leaving out terminally differentiated effector memory CD45RA+ cells. Sequenced material: naive CD8+ T cells sorted from blood. This sequence was found in a young man in good health. The chain combines TRBV4-1 with TRBJ1-3; D is unclear. The CDR3 protein is CASSQGVGTGNTIYF. The CDR3 nucleotides are TGCGCCAGCAGCCAAGGGGTGGGGACTGGAAACACCATATATTTT.